Shown below are 32 T cell receptor beta chains from a single sample sequenced in a study of patients and donors after allogeneic stem cell transplantation. TCRdb itself ran the RT-PCR reads through MiXCR, one entry per CDR3 protein. The sample records 65,000 to 80,000 distinct CDR3 sequences, about 30% being singletons. The sequencing sample was made of blood, either unsorted or a sorted T cell fraction (not recorded which). The receptor source for this set is a human donor who was either an allogeneic HSCT recipient or a stem cell or donor lymphocyte infusion donor (not recorded which). It is not recorded whose cells these are; they may come from a transplant donor.

This clonotype was picked up a small number of times. The rearrangement joins TRBV20-1 to TRBJ1-1; no reliable D call. The germline V gene has CDR1 DFQATT and CDR2 SNEGSKA (reference sequence). Deletions cut 0 bases from V and 4 bases from J, with 18 bases between. This CDR3 region has 16 residues. CDR3 nucleotides: TGCAGTGCTAGAGATCCTACGGGGAGCCTAGGCACTGAAGCTTTCTTT. Amino acids: CSARDPTGSLGTEAFF.

This clonotype occurred a few times. Here the CDR3 reads CASSQGTGEYGYTF. The CDR3 DNA reads as TGTGCCAGCAGCCAAGGGACAGGGGAATATGGCTACACCTTC. The V call is TRBV3-1, the J call TRBJ1-2; 9 bases are shared with TRBD1. Germline V lookup: CDR1 LGHDT, CDR2 YNNKEL (reference sequence). The J segment lost 5 bases and the V segment lost 1 base, leaving 2 bases of the junction unmatched. The CDR3 extends over 14 amino acids.

This clonotype came up a few times. The chain uses TRBV18 and TRBJ1-2, with 12 bases matching TRBD1. V was pared by 2 bases and J by 5 bases, with 3 bases of the junction left unmatched. The CDR3 consists of 15 residues. Germline CDR1 and CDR2: KGHSH and LQKENI. The CDR3 here is CASSPGTGGEYGYTF. The CDR3 DNA follows: TGTGCCAGCTCACCAGGGACAGGGGGCGAATATGGCTACACCTTC.

The chain is built from TRBV10-3 and TRBJ2-3, with D maybe TRBD1 (5 bases). Germline values: CDR1 ENHRY, CDR2 SYGVKD. The CDR3 extends over 12 amino acids. V was shortened by 6 bases and J by 2 bases, with 6 bases between the two germline ends. Written as DNA, the CDR3 is TGTGCCATCAGACAGGACACAGATACGCAGTATTTT. Translated: CAIRQDTDTQYF.

The J gene is TRBJ1-1, the V gene TRBV9, with a possible D match to TRBD1 (5 bases). The CDR3 has 14 amino acids. Trimming took off 0 bases at V and 1 base at J, with 7 bases between the two ends. From germline, CDR1 is SGDLS and CDR2 YYNGEE. Here the CDR3 DNA reads TGTGCCAGCAGCGTAGGGGGACGGAACACTGAAGCTTTCTTT. Its protein is CASSVGGRNTEAFF.

V is TRBV6-5 and J is TRBJ1-1; the D is unclear. The V gene's germline CDR1 is MNHEY and CDR2 SVGAGI. Trimming cost V 6 bases and J 0 bases, with 8 bases left between them. This CDR3 has 13 amino acids. CDR3 sequence (DNA): TGTGCCAGCAGGTGGACGGTGAACACTGAAGCTTTCTTT. Protein: CASRWTVNTEAFF.

This clonotype was picked up a small number of times. J is TRBJ1-2 and V is TRBV9; 7 bases are a match to TRBD1. The CDR3 is made up of 14 amino acids. Germline-derived CDR1 and CDR2 are SGDLS and YYNGEE. The trim removed 4 bases at V and 8 bases at J, leaving 11 bases unmatched. For the CDR3, the DNA is TGTGCCAGCAGCCCCGACAGGGTCATTAGGGGCTACACCTTC. This sequence encodes CASSPDRVIRGYTF.

The chain links TRBV27 to TRBJ1-5; D call uncertain. CDR3 length: 13 amino acids. The ends were cut back, 1 base at V and 4 bases at J, with 5 bases in the middle. Germline V gene lookup returns CDR1 MNHEY and CDR2 SMNVEV (reference sequence). CDR3 sequence reads: CASSLYLNQPQHF. The CDR3 DNA reads TGTGCCAGCAGTTTATATCTGAATCAGCCCCAGCATTTT.

This chain links TRBV6-6 with TRBJ1-2; D is possibly TRBD1 (5 bases). Germline CDR1 and CDR2: MNHNY and SVGAGI (reference sequence). CDR3 length: 15 residues. The germline V and J ends were trimmed by 1 base and 2 bases, with 11 bases remaining between them. CDR3 sequence (DNA): TGTGCCAGCAGTTACTTCGGCAGGGACAACTATGGCTACACCTTC. Amino acids: CASSYFGRDNYGYTF.

There are a few counts of this clonotype. The rearrangement joins TRBV24-1 to TRBJ2-1; the D gene is possibly TRBD2 (5 bases). CDR1 KGHDR and CDR2 SFDVKD come from the germline V gene. This CDR3 is built from 14 residues. With 4 bases removed from V and 5 bases from J, the gap between germline ends came to 11 bases. CDR3 protein: CATSDARLHNEQFF. Here the CDR3 DNA reads TGTGCCACCAGTGACGCCCGACTACACAATGAGCAGTTCTTC.

This chain connects TRBV19 to TRBJ1-5; D remains unclear. With 7 bases removed from V and 5 bases from J, the gap between germline ends came to 15 bases. Germline lookup yields CDR1 LNHDA and CDR2 SQIVND (reference sequence). This CDR3 has 14 residues. The CDR3 region has the DNA TGTGCCAGTACCGACACACTAGCCTATCAGCCCCAGCATTTT. Translated, it gives CASTDTLAYQPQHF.

The chain combines TRBV9 with TRBJ2-7; no firm D call. The CDR3 length is 14 residues. V lost 4 bases, J lost 4 bases, and 15 bases lay in between. Germline V lookup: CDR1 SGDLS, CDR2 YYNGEE. DNA for the CDR3: TGTGCCAGCAGCTTTGAGTCCGAAGGGTACGAGCAGTACTTC. It encodes CASSFESEGYEQYF.

A few counts support this clonotype. The J gene is TRBJ1-1, the V gene TRBV29-1; D remains unclear. This CDR3 comprises 12 residues. Germline V gives CDR1 SQVTM, CDR2 ANQGSEA. V lost 4 bases and J 7 bases, leaving 13 bases between the germline ends. DNA of the CDR3: TGCAGCGTTGTAGAACTGGGGTATGAAGCTTTCTTT. Amino acid sequence: CSVVELGYEAFF.

This clonotype has only a few counts. V is TRBV3-1 and J is TRBJ2-7; the D gene could be TRBD1 or TRBD2 (5 bases each). Trimming left V 1 base short and J 0 bases short, with 13 bases between. Germline assignment: CDR1 LGHDT and CDR2 YNNKEL (reference sequence). This CDR3 has 16 residues. The CDR3 coding sequence is TGTGCCAGCAGCCAAGTTAACAGGAGGAGCTCCTACGAGCAGTACTTC. Amino acid sequence: CASSQVNRRSSYEQYF.

This clonotype showed up just a few times. This chain joins TRBV10-3 and TRBJ2-3, with D maybe TRBD2 (7 bases). This CDR3 has 15 amino acids. CDR1 ENHRY and CDR2 SYGVKD come from the germline V gene. V lost 0 bases and J 4 bases, leaving 11 bases between the germline ends. CDR3 in amino acids: CAISESRGGADTQYF. CDR3 bases: TGTGCCATCAGTGAGTCGAGGGGGGGAGCAGATACGCAGTATTTT.

This clonotype occurred many times. The V call is TRBV15, the J call TRBJ1-2, with 10 bases identical to TRBD1. This CDR3 comprises 15 residues. V lost 4 bases, J lost 4 bases, and 6 bases stayed unmatched. Germline V gene data show CDR1 as LNHNV and CDR2 as YYDKDF (reference sequence). The CDR3 here is CATSMNRDRGYGYTF. In DNA form, the CDR3 reads TGTGCCACCAGCATGAACCGGGACAGGGGCTATGGCTACACCTTC.

V is TRBV6-5 and J is TRBJ2-1; maybe TRBD2 (5 bases). The V and J ends lost 2 bases and 3 bases respectively, with 11 bases between them. This CDR3 region has 15 residues. Germline assignment: CDR1 MNHEY and CDR2 SVGAGI. The CDR3 is CASSYGGSDYNEQFF. CDR3 nucleotide sequence: TGTGCCAGCAGTTACGGTGGTAGCGACTACAATGAGCAGTTCTTC.

The table lists this clonotype with a few counts. This sequence joins TRBV4-3 and TRBJ2-7; 10 bases map to TRBD2. Germline V gives CDR1 LGHNA, CDR2 YSLEER. V lost 0 bases to trimming and J lost 3 bases; unmatched junction nucleotides: 5. This CDR3 has 16 amino acids. CDR3 sequence (DNA): TGCGCCAGCAGCCAAGAGTTAGCGGGAGGTTTCTACGAGCAGTACTTC. Encoded protein: CASSQELAGGFYEQYF.

This clonotype was counted at least ten times. The V and J genes are TRBV15 and TRBJ1-5; D remains unclear. This CDR3 is built from 14 residues. V was pared by 3 bases and J by 3 bases, with 9 bases between. Germline-derived CDR1 and CDR2 are LNHNV and YYDKDF (reference sequence). This CDR3 is CATSSALFNQPQHF. The CDR3 region has the DNA TGTGCCACCAGCAGTGCATTGTTCAATCAGCCCCAGCATTTT.

This clonotype was counted only a few times. The chain is built from TRBV10-3 and TRBJ1-5; D remains ambiguous. The germline V and J ends were trimmed by 0 bases and 0 bases, with 12 bases remaining between them. The CDR3 sequence is 17 residues long. Looked up from germline, CDR1 is ENHRY and CDR2 is SYGVKD. As DNA, the CDR3 is TGTGCCATCAGTGAGTCCCCAGGAGGGCTTAGCAATCAGCCCCAGCATTTT. Protein product: CAISESPGGLSNQPQHF.

V and J are TRBV4-3 and TRBJ1-6, with TRBD1 identical over 7 bases. From germline, CDR1 is LGHNA and CDR2 YSLEER. V was pared by 0 bases and J by 10 bases, with 6 bases of the junction left unmatched. The CDR3 spans 15 residues. In DNA, the CDR3 is TGCGCCAGCAGCCAAGAAGAGGGGGCGCGGTCACCCCTCCACTTT. It is translated as CASSQEEGARSPLHF.

This chain links TRBV29-1 with TRBJ2-5, with D possibly being TRBD1 (5 bases). In germline, CDR1 is SQVTM, CDR2 ANQGSEA. The V gene lost 7 bases and the J gene lost 4 bases, with 16 bases spanning the gap. The CDR3 is 13 residues long. The CDR3 coding sequence is TGCAGCGCCGCACTCGACAGCCGAGAGACCCAGTACTTC. It specifies CSAALDSRETQYF.

The gene calls are TRBV3-1 and TRBJ2-5, with a tentative D call TRBD1 (5 bases). The CDR3 sequence is 13 residues long. The germline gives CDR1 LGHDT, CDR2 YNNKEL (reference sequence). With 7 bases removed from V and 3 bases from J, the gap between germline ends came to 12 bases. CDR3 loop: CASTPFREETQYF. The CDR3 nucleotides are TGTGCCAGCACCCCTTTCAGGGAAGAGACCCAGTACTTC.

The sample holds a few counts of this clonotype. The chain couples TRBV7-2 to TRBJ2-1, with a possible D match to TRBD1 (5 bases). V gave up 1 base and J gave up 8 bases, with 18 bases separating them. Per germline, CDR1 SGHTA and CDR2 FQGNSA. CDR3 length: 16 residues. This chain's CDR3 is CASSLGHIKGVDEQFF. The CDR3 nucleotides are TGTGCCAGCAGCTTAGGTCACATAAAAGGGGTGGATGAGCAGTTCTTC.

The chain couples TRBV12-3 or TRBV12-4 to TRBJ2-3; TRBD2 matches at 10 bases. V was clipped by 5 bases and J by 5 bases; unmatched bases: 10. CDR3 length: 16 residues. This CDR3 reads CASSITSGELRDTQYF. The CDR3 DNA reads as TGTGCCAGCAGTATAACTAGCGGGGAGCTTAGAGATACGCAGTATTTT.

The gene calls are TRBV27 and TRBJ1-2; D is unresolved. The germline gives CDR1 MNHEY, CDR2 SMNVEV (reference sequence). The CDR3 length is 15 residues. Trimming took off 4 bases at V and 3 bases at J, with 15 bases between the two ends. The DNA of the CDR3 is TGTGCCAGCAGTTCATTAGGCGAACAAGACTATGGCTACACCTTC. The encoded protein is CASSSLGEQDYGYTF.

The chain has TRBV29-1 and TRBJ2-7; no clear D gene. With 4 bases removed from V and 2 bases from J, the gap between germline ends came to 12 bases. The germline gives CDR1 SQVTM, CDR2 ANQGSEA. The CDR3 covers 13 residues. The CDR3 region is CSVASGLTYEQYF. The DNA for the CDR3 is TGCAGCGTTGCTTCCGGGCTAACCTACGAGCAGTACTTC.

This clonotype was seen more than once but under ten times. V usage is TRBV7-9 and J usage is TRBJ1-1, with D unresolved. The V end lost 2 bases, the J end lost 0 bases, and 4 bases lay between the germline ends. Germline V gene sequence: CDR1 SEHNR, CDR2 FQNEAQ (reference sequence). The length of the CDR3 is 13 residues. As DNA, the CDR3 is TGTGCCAGCAGCTTAAGGATGAACACTGAAGCTTTCTTT. This translates into CASSLRMNTEAFF. The whole variable domain, remainder taken from reference TRBV7-9 and TRBJ1-1, is DTGVSQNPRHKITKRGQNVTFRCDPISEHNRLYWYRQTLGQGPEFLTYFQNEAQLEKSRLLSDRFSAERPKGSFSTLEIQRTEQGDSAMYLCASSLRMNTEAFFGQGTRLTVV.

V gene TRBV5-1 combines with J gene TRBJ2-3; D gene unclear. This CDR3 has 13 residues. CDR1 and CDR2 from the germline V gene are SGHRS and YFSETQ. V was cut by 4 bases and J by 3 bases, with 9 bases left in between. The CDR3 bases are TGCGCCAGCAGCCTACTCACTACAGATACGCAGTATTTT. The encoded protein is CASSLLTTDTQYF.

The chain couples TRBV9 to TRBJ1-2; 9 nucleotides align to TRBD1. The V gene end was trimmed by 0 bases and the J gene end by 5 bases; junction bases not matched to a gene: 2. The CDR3 runs to 14 residues. CDR1 and CDR2 from the germline V gene are SGDLS and YYNGEE. CDR3 coding DNA: TGTGCCAGCAGCGTAGAAGGGACAGGGTATGGCTACACCTTC. Translation gives CASSVEGTGYGYTF.

The genes are TRBV4-1 and TRBJ1-1, with D perhaps matching TRBD1 (6 bases). The CDR3 has 15 amino acids. Per the germline V gene, CDR1 is MGHRA and CDR2 is YSYEKL. V lost 1 base to trimming and J lost 0 bases, with 9 bases between them. CDR3 region: CASSQADRMNTEAFF. The CDR3 nucleotides read TGCGCCAGCAGCCAAGCTGACAGGATGAACACTGAAGCTTTCTTT.

This clonotype was seen at least ten times. J is TRBJ1-5 and V is TRBV7-8; no clear D. Per the germline V gene, CDR1 is SGHVS and CDR2 is FQNEAQ. This CDR3 has 13 amino acids. V was shortened by 2 bases and J by 5 bases, with 7 bases between the two germline ends. CDR3 in DNA: TGTGCCAGCAGCTTATCTCGCGATCAGCCCCAGCATTTT. This sequence encodes CASSLSRDQPQHF.